The 26 T cell receptor beta chains below were found in one sample sequenced in a study of cytomegalovirus exposure and HLA in healthy donors. Data came from immunoSEQ multiplex PCR; TCRdb stores just in-frame clones and leaves some out. The repertoire holds some 99,000 clones, with almost 90% as singletons. What was sequenced was PBMCs. The receptors were gathered from a woman aged 18 to 35 in good health and CMV-seronegative.

V usage is TRBV27 and J usage is TRBJ2-7, with 10 positions matching TRBD2. The germline gives CDR1 MNHEY, CDR2 SMNVEV (reference sequence). V lost 2 bases, J lost 2 bases, and 3 bases stayed unmatched. This CDR3 comprises 15 residues. The CDR3 DNA follows: TGTGCCAGCAGTTTACTACTAGCGGGAACCTACGAGCAGTACTTC. It specifies CASSLLLAGTYEQYF.

The V gene is TRBV19, the J gene TRBJ1-1; perhaps TRBD1 as D (6 bases). The CDR3 length is 12 residues. Deletions cut 8 bases from V and 5 bases from J, with 12 bases between. Germline CDR1 is LNHDA and CDR2 is SQIVND (reference sequence). In nucleotides, the CDR3 is TGTGCCAGTCGAACAGGGTTGACTGAAGCTTTCTTT. Residues: CASRTGLTEAFF.

The rearrangement links TRBV4-1 to TRBJ2-2; TRBD2 agrees at 11 bases. Trimming removed 8 bases from V and 8 bases from J; junction bases left unmatched: 7. Germline V lookup: CDR1 MGHRA, CDR2 YSYEKL. This CDR3 is built from 14 residues. The CDR3 DNA sequence: TGCGCCAGCCGGAGACTAGCGGGATCTGGGGAGCTGTTTTTT. Translation: CASRRLAGSGELFF.

The chain carries TRBV30 and TRBJ1-2; D not resolved. V was cut by 1 base and J by 8 bases, with 14 bases left in between. CDR1 is GTSNPN, CDR2 SVGIG, per germline (reference sequence). There are 13 residues in the CDR3. The CDR3 here is CAWSALRWIGYTF. The CDR3 coding sequence is TGTGCCTGGAGTGCTCTGAGGTGGATCGGCTACACCTTC.

The chain is built from TRBV27 and TRBJ2-6; D might be TRBD1 (7 bases). Trimming pared 3 bases from V and 4 bases from J, leaving 13 bases between. This CDR3 has 16 amino acids. CDR1 is MNHEY, CDR2 SMNVEV, per germline (reference sequence). CDR3 region: CASSFAGGTGANVLTF. CDR3 nucleotide sequence: TGTGCCAGCAGTTTTGCAGGGGGGACCGGGGCCAACGTCCTGACTTTC. Full variable domain (missing parts from reference TRBV27 and TRBJ2-6): EAQVTQNPRYLITVTGKKLTVTCSQNMNHEYMSWYRQDPGLGLRQIYYSMNVEVTDKGDVPEGYKVSRKEKRNFPLILESPSPNQTSLYFCASSFAGGTGANVLTFGAGSRLTVL.

The genes are TRBV2 and TRBJ2-6; D gene ambiguous. V lost 4 bases and J 0 bases, leaving 7 bases between the germline ends. The CDR3 has 15 amino acids. Germline V gene data show CDR1 as SNHLY and CDR2 as FYNNEI. The CDR3 spells CASSVSPSGANVLTF. CDR3 nucleotide sequence: TGTGCCAGCAGTGTATCTCCCTCTGGGGCCAACGTCCTGACTTTC.

The rearrangement joins TRBV6-5 to TRBJ1-5, with D unclear. V was pared by 2 bases and J by 2 bases, with 4 bases between. The CDR3 length is 13 residues. Germline assignment: CDR1 MNHEY and CDR2 SVGAGI. The CDR3 sequence is CASSYRGNQPQHF. In DNA, the CDR3 is TGTGCCAGCAGTTACCGCGGCAATCAGCCCCAGCATTTT.

The chain carries TRBV7-2 and TRBJ1-1; possible D gene TRBD1, 6 bases. The germline V and J ends were trimmed by 3 bases and 5 bases, with 10 bases remaining between them. Germline V gene data show CDR1 as SGHTA and CDR2 as FQGNSA. The CDR3 is 13 amino acids. CDR3 bases: TGTGCCAGCAGCTTGGGGGGGGCAACTGAAGCTTTCTTT. It translates to CASSLGGATEAFF.

The gene calls are TRBV7-9 and TRBJ1-2; D not certain. This CDR3 spans 17 amino acids. V was shortened by 5 bases and J by 0 bases, with 19 bases between the two germline ends. CDR1 is SEHNR and CDR2 is FQNEAQ in the germline V gene (reference sequence). The CDR3 DNA reads as TGTGCCAGCAGCCTTGCCGCGGGGATTGGGGCTAACTATGGCTACACCTTC. Its translation is CASSLAAGIGANYGYTF. The complete variable domain, with remaining parts taken from reference TRBV7-9 and TRBJ1-2, reads DTGVSQNPRHKITKRGQNVTFRCDPISEHNRLYWYRQTLGQGPEFLTYFQNEAQLEKSRLLSDRFSAERPKGSFSTLEIQRTEQGDSAMYLCASSLAAGIGANYGYTFGSGTRLTVV.

This chain uses TRBV10-3 with TRBJ1-3; D unresolved. This CDR3 contains 13 residues. Trimming pared 5 bases from V and 0 bases from J, leaving 5 bases between. Germline loops: CDR1 ENHRY, CDR2 SYGVKD. CDR3 DNA: TGTGCCATCAGTCAAGCCTCTGGAAACACCATATATTTT. Amino acids: CAISQASGNTIYF.

The genes are TRBV27 and TRBJ2-7, with 7 bases identical to TRBD1. Germline assignment: CDR1 MNHEY and CDR2 SMNVEV (reference sequence). V was clipped by 6 bases and J by 5 bases; unmatched bases: 1. CDR3 size: 11 residues. The CDR3 DNA reads TGTGCCAGCAGCACAGGGGACGAGCAGTACTTC. It codes for CASSTGDEQYF.

For this clone: The sample contains more than one DNA sequence encoding this CDR3. V is TRBV18 and J is TRBJ1-1, with 7 bases that match TRBD1. V dropped 6 bases and J dropped 2; count of bases not matched to a gene: 3. The CDR3 covers 13 residues. The germline V gene has CDR1 KGHSH and CDR2 LQKENI. The CDR3 DNA follows: TGTGCCAGCTCCGGACAGGCTAACACTGAAGCTTTCTTT. Protein: CASSGQANTEAFF.

This chain joins TRBV28 and TRBJ1-1, with D possibly matching TRBD1 (6 bases). The CDR3 sequence is 14 residues long. V lost 3 bases, J lost 4 bases, and 12 bases lay in between. Germline CDR1 and CDR2: MDHEN and SYDVKM. The CDR3 coding sequence is TGTGCCAGCAGTTTCCCGCAGGGGAGCACTGAAGCTTTCTTT. Its translation: CASSFPQGSTEAFF.

This sequence joins TRBV30 and TRBJ2-2; D uncertain. The ends were cut back, 5 bases at V and 6 bases at J, with 7 bases in the middle. Per the germline V gene, CDR1 is GTSNPN and CDR2 is SVGIG (reference sequence). This CDR3 comprises 11 residues. DNA of the CDR3: TGTGCCTGGTCCGGTCCCGGGGAGCTGTTTTTT. Translated: CAWSGPGELFF.

The CDR3 region is CASVWEQGPETQYF. In DNA, the CDR3 is TGTGCCAGCGTATGGGAACAGGGCCCAGAGACCCAGTACTTC. The chain has TRBV6-1 and TRBJ2-5; the D gene is possibly TRBD1 (6 bases). Trimming stripped 8 bases from V and 4 bases from J, with 17 bases between. The length of the CDR3 is 14 residues. Germline CDR1 and CDR2: MNHNS and SASEGT.

The rearrangement joins TRBV30 to TRBJ1-6; 7 bases map to TRBD1. V lost 7 bases and J lost 7; bases outside the gene matches: 7. The CDR3 is 13 residues long. CDR1 and CDR2 from the germline V gene are GTSNPN and SVGIG (reference sequence). CDR3 DNA: TGTGCCTTGACCCCGGGACAGAATTCACCCCTCCACTTT. Encoded protein: CALTPGQNSPLHF.

The rearrangement links TRBV2 to TRBJ1-5; tentative D call: TRBD1 (5 bases). V gave up 6 bases and J gave up 6 bases, with 18 bases separating them. Per germline, CDR1 SNHLY and CDR2 FYNNEI. The CDR3 contains 15 residues. The CDR3 nucleotides read TGTGCCAGCAGCCGTCCTCCCGGGGGTACTCAGCCCCAGCATTTT. Amino acid sequence: CASSRPPGGTQPQHF. The variable domain in full, with the rest retrieved from reference TRBV2 and TRBJ1-5, is EPEVTQTPSHQVTQMGQEVILRCVPISNHLYFYWYRQILGQKVEFLVSFYNNEISEKSEIFDDQFSVERPDGSNFTLKIRSTKLEDSAMYFCASSRPPGGTQPQHFGDGTRLSIL.

V usage is TRBV7-9 and J usage is TRBJ2-5, with a possible D match to TRBD1 (5 bases). CDR3 length: 14 amino acids. The V end was cut by 4 bases, the J end by 1 base, with 10 bases between. Looked up from germline, CDR1 is SEHNR and CDR2 is FQNEAQ (reference sequence). The CDR3 DNA follows: TGTGCCAGCAGCTCCCAGGGTAGCCAAGAGACCCAGTACTTC. Residues: CASSSQGSQETQYF.

CDR3 region: CASSFWGLGRGFNEQFF. The CDR3 DNA reads as TGTGCCAGCAGTTTCTGGGGATTAGGGCGGGGATTCAATGAGCAGTTCTTC. V usage is TRBV28 and J usage is TRBJ2-1; D is perhaps TRBD2 (6 bases). The CDR3 has 17 amino acids. Trimming stripped 3 bases from V and 6 bases from J, with 21 bases between. The germline V gene encodes CDR1 MDHEN and CDR2 SYDVKM.

The chain joins TRBV5-1 to TRBJ2-3; 12 bases match TRBD2. This CDR3 has 17 residues. The V segment lost 0 bases and the J segment 3 bases; nucleotides outside the gene matches: 5. Germline CDR1 reads SGHRS; CDR2 reads YFSETQ. CDR3 nucleotide sequence: TGCGCCAGCAGCTTGGTGCTAGCGGGAGGGAAGACAGATACGCAGTATTTT. This codes for CASSLVLAGGKTDTQYF.

This clone was seen at least ten times. The chain has TRBV2 and TRBJ2-7; 9 bases are shared with TRBD2. CDR3 length: 15 amino acids. Germline loops: CDR1 SNHLY, CDR2 FYNNEI. With V trimmed by 3 bases and J by 0 bases, 3 bases remained unmatched. The CDR3 here is CASSDLSGSSYEQYF. CDR3 in DNA: TGTGCCAGCAGTGACCTTAGCGGGAGCTCCTACGAGCAGTACTTC.

The gene calls are TRBV9 and TRBJ2-7, with D maybe TRBD1 (5 bases). The CDR3 has 14 residues. The ends were cut back, 3 bases at V and 5 bases at J, with 15 bases in the middle. Germline V gene data show CDR1 as SGDLS and CDR2 as YYNGEE. CDR3 nucleotides: TGTGCCAGCAGCGAGGGGCCCCCTACCGACGAGCAGTACTTC. Translation gives CASSEGPPTDEQYF.

V is TRBV5-4 and J is TRBJ2-5; D is unresolved. V lost 2 bases and J lost 5, with 10 bases in between. CDR3 size: 13 residues. Looked up from germline, CDR1 is SGHNT and CDR2 is YYREEE (reference sequence). The CDR3 loop is CASSFGSTETQYF. The CDR3, as DNA: TGTGCCAGCAGCTTTGGCTCCACGGAGACCCAGTACTTC.

This clone was picked up one time. The gene calls are TRBV27 and TRBJ2-1; possible D gene TRBD1, 5 bases. The CDR3 is 16 residues long. From germline, CDR1 is MNHEY and CDR2 SMNVEV (reference sequence). V gave up 8 bases and J gave up 3 bases, with 20 bases separating them. In DNA, the CDR3 is TGTGCCAGCTACCCAAAGGGGTTGTATTACTACAATGAGCAGTTCTTC. As protein: CASYPKGLYYYNEQFF.

This chain links TRBV7-9 with TRBJ2-1, with a weak D call TRBD2 (6 bases). Trimming took off 3 bases at V and 2 bases at J, with 17 bases between the two ends. The germline CDR1 and CDR2 sequences are SEHNR and FQNEAQ (reference sequence). This CDR3 contains 17 residues. The CDR3, as DNA: TGTGCCAGCAGCTTTCCCTCCGGGACTCCTACCTACAATGAGCAGTTCTTC. Protein sequence: CASSFPSGTPTYNEQFF.

This sequence joins TRBV2 and TRBJ1-3, with a possible D match to TRBD1 (5 bases). V was shortened by 7 bases and J by 4 bases, with 20 bases between the two germline ends. This CDR3 is built from 16 residues. Germline values: CDR1 SNHLY, CDR2 FYNNEI. DNA of the CDR3: TGTGCCAGCAATTTGGGGGGGGTAGGATCCGGAAACACCATATATTTT. It encodes CASNLGGVGSGNTIYF.